This TCR beta chain was sequenced during a study of cytomegalovirus exposure and HLA in healthy donors. Turning to the study itself: Early released data comprised about 84 million unique TCRs from HLA-typed donors.

From germline, CDR1 is SNHLY and CDR2 FYNNEI. With V trimmed by 11 bases and J by 6 bases, 9 bases remained unmatched. CDR3 length: 14 residues. PCR used 60 Vbeta primers and 13 Jbeta primers. Only in-frame clones appear in the TCRdb table, and some are missing; sequencing was by immunoSEQ multiplex PCR. This sample has approximately 180,000 clones, with around three quarters found just once. This clone was counted a few times. Its antigen remains unknown. Findings and caveats of the study: TCR beta V- and J-gene trimming was later associated with a missense DCLRE1C variant.

J is TRBJ2-2 and V is TRBV2, with 10 bases matching TRBD1. The source material was PBMCs. This clonotype originated in a woman younger than 45 in good health and CMV-seronegative. CDR3 residues: CACPGTGVSGELFF. CDR3 DNA sequence: TGTGCCTGCCCCGGGACAGGGGTTTCCGGGGAGCTGTTTTTT.